This T cell receptor (beta chain) stems from a study of response to subunit inactivated influenza vaccine. General study findings and limits: The authors offered the suggestion that each seasonal influenza vaccination recruits few new T cells.

To note about this clonotype: Its antigen is not identified.

TCRdb reanalysed the RT-PCR reads using MiXCR and keeps one entry per CDR3 protein. The sample records 600,000 to 850,000 distinct CDR3 sequences, less than 15% being singletons. The J segment lost 9 bases and the V segment lost 4 bases, leaving 8 bases of the junction unmatched. The germline CDR1 and CDR2 sequences are SGHAT and FQNNGV. The CDR3 runs to 13 residues. The chain is built from TRBV11-2 and TRBJ2-7, with 8 nucleotides matching TRBD1. The receptor was derived from a man in his fifties who received an inactivated influenza vaccine. The sample consisted of PBMCs from blood, taken 14 to 15 days before vaccination. CDR3 protein: CASSSGQGGRQYF. The DNA for the CDR3 is TGTGCCAGCAGCTCCGGACAGGGCGGTAGGCAGTACTTC.